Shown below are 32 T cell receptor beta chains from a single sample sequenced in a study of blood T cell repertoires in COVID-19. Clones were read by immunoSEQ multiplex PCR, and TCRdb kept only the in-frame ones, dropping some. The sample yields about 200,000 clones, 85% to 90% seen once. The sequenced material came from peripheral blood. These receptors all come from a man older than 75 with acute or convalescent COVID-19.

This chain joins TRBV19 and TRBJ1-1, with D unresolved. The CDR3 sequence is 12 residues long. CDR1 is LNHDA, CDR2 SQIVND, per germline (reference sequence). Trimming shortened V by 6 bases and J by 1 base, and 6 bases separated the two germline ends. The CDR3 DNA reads TGTGCCAGTAGGCGGGGGAACACTGAAGCTTTCTTT. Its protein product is CASRRGNTEAFF.

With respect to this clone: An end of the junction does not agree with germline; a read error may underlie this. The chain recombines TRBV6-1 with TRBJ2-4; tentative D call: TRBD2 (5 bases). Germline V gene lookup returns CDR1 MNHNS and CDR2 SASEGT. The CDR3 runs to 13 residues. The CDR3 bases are TGTGCCAGCAGTCAAGCAGAGGGTCGCATTCAGTACTTC. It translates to CASSQAEGRIQYF.

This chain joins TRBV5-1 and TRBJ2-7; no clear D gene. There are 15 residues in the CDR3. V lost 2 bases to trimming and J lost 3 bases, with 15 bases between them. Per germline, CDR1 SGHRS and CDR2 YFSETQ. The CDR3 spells CASSFSLQPNYEQYF. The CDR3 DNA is TGCGCCAGCAGCTTTTCTCTACAGCCTAACTACGAGCAGTACTTC.

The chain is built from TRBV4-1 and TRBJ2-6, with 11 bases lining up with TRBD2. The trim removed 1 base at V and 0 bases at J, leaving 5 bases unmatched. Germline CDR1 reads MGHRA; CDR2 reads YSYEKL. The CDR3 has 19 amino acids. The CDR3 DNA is TGCGCCAGCAGCCAAGGGGGTAGCGGGAGGGTCTCTGGGGCCAACGTCCTGACTTTC. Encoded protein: CASSQGGSGRVSGANVLTF.

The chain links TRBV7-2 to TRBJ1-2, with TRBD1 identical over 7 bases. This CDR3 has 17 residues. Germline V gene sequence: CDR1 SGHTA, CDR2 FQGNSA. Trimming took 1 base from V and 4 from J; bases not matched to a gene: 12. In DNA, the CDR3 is TGTGCCAGCAGCTTAGAACGACAGGGCCCTCGGGGCTATGGCTACACCTTC. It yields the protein CASSLERQGPRGYGYTF.

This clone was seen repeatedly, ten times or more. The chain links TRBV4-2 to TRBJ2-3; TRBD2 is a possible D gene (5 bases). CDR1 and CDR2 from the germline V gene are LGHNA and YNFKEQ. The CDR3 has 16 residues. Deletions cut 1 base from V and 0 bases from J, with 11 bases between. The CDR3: CASSQAGAVSTDTQYF. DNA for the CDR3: TGTGCCAGCAGCCAAGCTGGAGCGGTTAGCACAGATACGCAGTATTTT.

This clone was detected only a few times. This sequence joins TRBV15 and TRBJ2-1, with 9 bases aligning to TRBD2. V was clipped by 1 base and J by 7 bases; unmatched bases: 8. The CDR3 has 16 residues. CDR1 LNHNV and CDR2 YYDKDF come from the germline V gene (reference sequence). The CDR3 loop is CATSRVGGRAGNEQFF. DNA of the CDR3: TGTGCCACCAGCAGAGTAGGCGGGAGGGCAGGGAATGAGCAGTTCTTC.

The CDR3 sequence: CASSQEGTRSAGELFF. CDR3 bases: TGTGCCAGCAGCCAAGAAGGGACTAGATCAGCCGGGGAGCTGTTTTTT. The V and J genes are TRBV4-2 and TRBJ2-2, with 8 bases fitting TRBD2. Germline assignment: CDR1 LGHNA and CDR2 YNFKEQ. V dropped 0 bases and J dropped 6; count of bases not matched to a gene: 6. The length of the CDR3 is 16 residues.

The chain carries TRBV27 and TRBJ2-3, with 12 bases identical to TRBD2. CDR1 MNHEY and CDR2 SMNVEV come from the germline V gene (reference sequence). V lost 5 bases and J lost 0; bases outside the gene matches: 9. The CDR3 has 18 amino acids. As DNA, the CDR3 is TGTGCCAGCAGTCCCGACGGGACTAGCGGGTTTAGCACAGATACGCAGTATTTT. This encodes CASSPDGTSGFSTDTQYF.

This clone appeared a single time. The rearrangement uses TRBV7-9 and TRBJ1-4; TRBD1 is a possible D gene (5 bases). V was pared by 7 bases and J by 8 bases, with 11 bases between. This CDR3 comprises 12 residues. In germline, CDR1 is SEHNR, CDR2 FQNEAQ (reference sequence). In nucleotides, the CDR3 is TGTGCCAGCATGGATGACAGAGAAAAACTGTTTTTT. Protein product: CASMDDREKLFF.

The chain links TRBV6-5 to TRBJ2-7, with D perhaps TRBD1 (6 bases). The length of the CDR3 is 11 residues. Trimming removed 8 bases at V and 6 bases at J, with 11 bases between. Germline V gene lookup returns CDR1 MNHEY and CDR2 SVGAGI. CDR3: CASRQGSEQYF. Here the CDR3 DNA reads TGTGCCAGCCGTCAGGGGTCCGAGCAGTACTTC.

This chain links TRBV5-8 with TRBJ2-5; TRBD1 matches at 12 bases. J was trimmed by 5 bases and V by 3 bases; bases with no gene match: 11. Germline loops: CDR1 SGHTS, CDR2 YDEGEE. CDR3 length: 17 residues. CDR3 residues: CASSSGTGGVMKETQYF. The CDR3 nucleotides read TGTGCCAGCAGCTCCGGGACAGGGGGCGTAATGAAGGAGACCCAGTACTTC.

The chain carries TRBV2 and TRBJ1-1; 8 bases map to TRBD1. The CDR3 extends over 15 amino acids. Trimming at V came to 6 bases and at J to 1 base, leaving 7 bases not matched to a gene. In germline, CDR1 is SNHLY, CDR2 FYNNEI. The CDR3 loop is CASSAQGAGNTEAFF. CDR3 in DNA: TGTGCCAGCAGCGCCCAGGGGGCTGGGAACACTGAAGCTTTCTTT.

The DNA of the CDR3 is TGCGCCAGCAGCACCGGGGACAGTTACTACGAGCAGTACTTC. Protein product: CASSTGDSYYEQYF. The J gene is TRBJ2-7, the V gene TRBV5-1; 7 nucleotides match TRBD1. V gave up 4 bases and J gave up 3 bases; unmatched junction bases: 7. Germline V gene data show CDR1 as SGHRS and CDR2 as YFSETQ. The CDR3 runs to 14 residues.

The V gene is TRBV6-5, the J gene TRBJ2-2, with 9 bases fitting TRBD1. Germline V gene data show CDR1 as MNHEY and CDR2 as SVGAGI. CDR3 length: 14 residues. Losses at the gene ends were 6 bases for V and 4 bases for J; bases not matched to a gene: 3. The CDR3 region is CASRNRGRTGELFF. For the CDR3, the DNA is TGTGCCAGCAGGAACAGGGGGCGCACCGGGGAGCTGTTTTTT.

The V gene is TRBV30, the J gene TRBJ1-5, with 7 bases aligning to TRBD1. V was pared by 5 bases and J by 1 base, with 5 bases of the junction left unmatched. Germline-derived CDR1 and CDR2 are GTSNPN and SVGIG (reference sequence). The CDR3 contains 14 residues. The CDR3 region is CAWGMTGSNQPQHF. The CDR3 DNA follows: TGTGCCTGGGGTATGACAGGGAGCAATCAGCCCCAGCATTTT.

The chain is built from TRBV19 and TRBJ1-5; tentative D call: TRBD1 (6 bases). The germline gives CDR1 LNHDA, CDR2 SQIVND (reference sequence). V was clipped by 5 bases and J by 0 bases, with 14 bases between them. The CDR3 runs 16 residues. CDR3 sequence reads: CASSQSDRFSNQPQHF. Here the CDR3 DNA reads TGTGCCAGTAGTCAATCGGACAGATTTAGCAATCAGCCCCAGCATTTT.

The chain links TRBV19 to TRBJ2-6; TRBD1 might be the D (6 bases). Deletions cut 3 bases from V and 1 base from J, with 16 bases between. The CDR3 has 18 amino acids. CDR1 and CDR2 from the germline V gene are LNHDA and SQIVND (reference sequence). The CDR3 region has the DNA TGTGCCAGTAGTATCGGGACACGACGGCTGTCTGGGGCCAACGTCCTGACTTTC. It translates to CASSIGTRRLSGANVLTF.

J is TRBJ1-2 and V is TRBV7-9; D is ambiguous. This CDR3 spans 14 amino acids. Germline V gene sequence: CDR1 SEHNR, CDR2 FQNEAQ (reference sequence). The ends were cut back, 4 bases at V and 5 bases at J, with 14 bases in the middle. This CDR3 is CASSSRPREYGYTF. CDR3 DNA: TGTGCCAGCAGCTCACGGCCGCGGGAGTATGGCTACACCTTC.

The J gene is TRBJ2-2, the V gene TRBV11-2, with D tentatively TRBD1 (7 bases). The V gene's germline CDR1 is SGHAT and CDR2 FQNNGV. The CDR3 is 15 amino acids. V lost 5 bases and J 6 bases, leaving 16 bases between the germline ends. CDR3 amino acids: CASSPPIRGAGELFF. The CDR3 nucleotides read TGTGCCAGCAGCCCCCCCATCAGGGGGGCCGGGGAGCTGTTTTTT. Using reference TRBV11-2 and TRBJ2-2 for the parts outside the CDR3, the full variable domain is EAGVAQSPRYKIIEKRQSVAFWCNPISGHATLYWYQQILGQGPKLLIQFQNNGVVDDSQLPKDRFSAERLKGVDSTLKIQPAKLEDSAVYLCASSPPIRGAGELFFGEGSRLTVL.

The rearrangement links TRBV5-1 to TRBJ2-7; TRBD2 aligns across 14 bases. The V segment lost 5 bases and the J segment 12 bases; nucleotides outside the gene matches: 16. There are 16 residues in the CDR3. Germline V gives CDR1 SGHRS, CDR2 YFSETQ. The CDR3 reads CASSLPGTSGGARPYF. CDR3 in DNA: TGCGCCAGCAGTCTTCCCGGGACTAGCGGGGGAGCTCGTCCGTACTTC.

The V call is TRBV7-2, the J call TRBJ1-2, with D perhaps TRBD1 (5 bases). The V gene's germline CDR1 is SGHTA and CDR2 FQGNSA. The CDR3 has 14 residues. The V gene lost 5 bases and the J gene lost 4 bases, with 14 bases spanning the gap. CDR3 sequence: CASSNKTGPYGYTF. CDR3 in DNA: TGTGCCAGCAGCAATAAAACAGGACCCTATGGCTACACCTTC.

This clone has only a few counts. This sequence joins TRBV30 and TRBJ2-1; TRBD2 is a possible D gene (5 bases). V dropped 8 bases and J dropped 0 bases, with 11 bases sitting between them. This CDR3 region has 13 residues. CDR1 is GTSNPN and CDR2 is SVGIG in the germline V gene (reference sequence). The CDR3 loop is CATEGVSYNEQFF. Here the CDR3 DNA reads TGTGCCACAGAGGGTGTCTCCTACAATGAGCAGTTCTTC.

CDR3 sequence reads: CASSHDKDRVASGINEQFF. The CDR3 DNA sequence: TGTGCCAGCAGCCACGACAAGGACAGGGTAGCTAGCGGGATCAATGAGCAGTTCTTC. J is TRBJ2-1 and V is TRBV2; the D gene is possibly TRBD2 (9 bases). This CDR3 has 19 amino acids. Trimming took off 6 bases at V and 6 bases at J, with 30 bases between the two ends. Germline V gene data show CDR1 as SNHLY and CDR2 as FYNNEI.

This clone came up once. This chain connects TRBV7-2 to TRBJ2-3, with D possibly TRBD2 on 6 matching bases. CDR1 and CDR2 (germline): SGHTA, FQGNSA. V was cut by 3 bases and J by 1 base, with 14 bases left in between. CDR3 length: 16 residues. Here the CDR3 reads CASSLNKGGGTDTQYF. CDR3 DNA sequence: TGTGCCAGCAGCTTGAATAAGGGAGGTGGCACAGATACGCAGTATTTT.

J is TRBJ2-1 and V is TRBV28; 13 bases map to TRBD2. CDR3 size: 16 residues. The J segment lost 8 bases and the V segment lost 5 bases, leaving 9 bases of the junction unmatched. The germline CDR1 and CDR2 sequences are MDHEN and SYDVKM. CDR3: CASSLRLAGGPDEQFF. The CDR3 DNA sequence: TGTGCCAGCAGTCTCCGACTAGCGGGAGGCCCCGATGAGCAGTTCTTC.

The CDR3 region is CASKYGQGSNQPQHF. CDR3 DNA: TGTGCCAGCAAGTACGGACAGGGCAGCAATCAGCCCCAGCATTTT. V and J are TRBV27 and TRBJ1-5; 8 nucleotides match TRBD1. Per germline, CDR1 MNHEY and CDR2 SMNVEV (reference sequence). V lost 7 bases to trimming and J lost 1 base; unmatched junction nucleotides: 6. The CDR3 is made up of 15 amino acids.

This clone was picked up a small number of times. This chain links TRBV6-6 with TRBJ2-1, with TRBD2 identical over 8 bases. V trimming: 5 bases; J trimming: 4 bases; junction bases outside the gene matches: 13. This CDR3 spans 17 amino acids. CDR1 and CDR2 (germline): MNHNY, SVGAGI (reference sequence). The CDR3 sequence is CASSPTHIGTRYNEQFF. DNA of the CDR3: TGTGCCAGCAGTCCCACGCACATCGGGACTAGGTACAATGAGCAGTTCTTC.

The CDR3 protein is CASSPGLSTDTQYF. The CDR3 nucleotides read TGCGCCAGCAGCCCTGGGCTTAGCACAGATACGCAGTATTTT. The rearrangement links TRBV4-1 to TRBJ2-3; D is uncertain. Per germline, CDR1 MGHRA and CDR2 YSYEKL. This CDR3 has 14 residues. V was clipped by 4 bases and J by 0 bases, with 8 bases between them.

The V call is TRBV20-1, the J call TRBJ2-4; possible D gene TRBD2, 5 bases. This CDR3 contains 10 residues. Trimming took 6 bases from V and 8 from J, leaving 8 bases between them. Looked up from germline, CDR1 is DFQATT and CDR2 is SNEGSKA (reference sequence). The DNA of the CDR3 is TGCAGTGCAGTGAGGGACATTCAGTACTTC. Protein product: CSAVRDIQYF.

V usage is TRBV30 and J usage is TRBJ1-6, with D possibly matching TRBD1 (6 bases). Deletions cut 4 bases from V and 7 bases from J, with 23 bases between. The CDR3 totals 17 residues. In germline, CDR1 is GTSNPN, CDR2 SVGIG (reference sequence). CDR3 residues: CAWMRKLGGLENSPLHF. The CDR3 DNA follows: TGTGCCTGGATGAGGAAACTAGGGGGTTTGGAGAATTCACCCCTCCACTTT.

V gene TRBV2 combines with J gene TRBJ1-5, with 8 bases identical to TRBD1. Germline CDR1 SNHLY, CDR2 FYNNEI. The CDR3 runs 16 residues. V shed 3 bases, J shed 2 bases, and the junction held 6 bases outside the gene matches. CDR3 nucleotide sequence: TGTGCCAGCAGTGAGTCACAGGGGGATCGCAATCAGCCCCAGCATTTT. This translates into CASSESQGDRNQPQHF.